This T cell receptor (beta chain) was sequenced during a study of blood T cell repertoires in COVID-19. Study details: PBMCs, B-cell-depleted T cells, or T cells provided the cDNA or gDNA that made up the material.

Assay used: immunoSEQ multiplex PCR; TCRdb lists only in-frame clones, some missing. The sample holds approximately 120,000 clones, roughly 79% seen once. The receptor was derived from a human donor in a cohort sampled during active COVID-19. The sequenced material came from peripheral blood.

CDR3 amino acids: CASSQVLGGAGNTIYF. In DNA form, the CDR3 reads TGTGCCAGCAGCCAAGTACTAGGGGGCGCGGGAAACACCATATATTTT. The genes are TRBV3-1 (or the pseudogene TRBV3-2) and TRBJ1-3, with 7 bases fitting TRBD1. Losses at the gene ends were 1 base for V and 4 bases for J; bases not matched to a gene: 7. Germline loops: CDR1 LGHDT, CDR2 YNNKEL (reference sequence). This CDR3 comprises 16 residues.